The rows below give T cell receptor beta chains drawn from one sample of a study of blood T cell repertoires in COVID-19. Assay used: immunoSEQ multiplex PCR; TCRdb lists only in-frame clones, some missing. The sample records approximately 110,000 clones, over 60% being singletons. Sequenced input: peripheral blood. The receptors derive from a human donor in a cohort sampled during active or convalescent COVID-19. Each CDR3 is given with its conserved first and last residue. Fields, in order: D gene, V gene, J gene, clone size, CDR3 DNA, CDR3 protein. The D gene is left open where the match is weak. The size entry is marked missing in some rows and otherwise reads once, few, many or a size class.

TRBD1	TRBV6-6	TRBJ2-1	once	TGTGCCAGCAGTCCGTTCGACAGGGGGCCGGACAATGAGCAGTTCTTC	CASSPFDRGPDNEQFF
-	TRBV5-5	TRBJ1-2	-	TGTGCCAGCAGCTTGGGGGGAGGCAGCTATGGCTACACCTTC	CASSLGGGSYGYTF
-	TRBV7-9	TRBJ1-6	-	TGTGCCAGCAGCTATGAGGCCTCCTTGGGGCATTCACCCCTCCACTTT	CASSYEASLGHSPLHF
-	TRBV6-6	TRBJ1-2	-	TGTGCCAGCGACCCTTTGGTAGGGAGGGGTGGCTACACCTTC	CASDPLVGRGGYTF
-	TRBV7-8	TRBJ1-2	-	TGTGCCAGCAGCCTGTACACAGGCTACACCTTC	CASSLYTGYTF
TRBD1	TRBV25-1	TRBJ1-5	few	TGTGCCAGCAGTCCCCGGACAGGGAGTACAAATCAGCCCCAGCATTTT	CASSPRTGSTNQPQHF
TRBD1	TRBV18	TRBJ2-6	-	TGTGCCAGCTCACAAACCGGGACAGGTATCTCTGGGGCCAACGTCCTGACTTTC	CASSQTGTGISGANVLTF
TRBD2	TRBV10-3	TRBJ2-1	once	TGTGCCATCAGTCAGATTACTAGCGGCCCATACTACAATGAGCAGTTCTTC	CAISQITSGPYYNEQFF
-	TRBV20-1	TRBJ1-1	-	TGCAGTGCTAGTATGAGGAAGAACACTGAAGCTTTCTTT	CSASMRKNTEAFF
-	TRBV20-1	TRBJ1-2	once	TGCAGTGCTAGTCGGCAGCCACAGGGATTTGGCTACACCTTC	CSASRQPQGFGYTF
-	TRBV19	TRBJ1-1	-	TGTGCCAGTAGCCCCGAGATTAACACTGAAGCTTTCTTT	CASSPEINTEAFF
TRBD1	TRBV18	TRBJ1-4	-	TGTGCCAGCTCACCACGGGACAGGGGAGATGAAAAACTGTTTTTT	CASSPRDRGDEKLFF
-	TRBV28	TRBJ2-7	-	TGTGCCAGCAGTCCAACTACACCCCAGGGATACGAGCAGTACTTC	CASSPTTPQGYEQYF
TRBD2	TRBV19	TRBJ2-7	-	TGTGCCAGTAGTATAAATGGCGTAGAACTAGCGCCGTCCTACGAGCAGTACTTC	CASSINGVELAPSYEQYF
-	TRBV15	TRBJ1-5	-	TGTGCCACCAGCAGTCCGATGGGCAGGTATCAGCCCCAGCATTTT	CATSSPMGRYQPQHF
-	TRBV5-1	TRBJ2-7	-	TGCGCCAGCAGCTTGGATAGCGGCTACGAGCAGTACTTC	CASSLDSGYEQYF
-	TRBV7-8	TRBJ2-1	-	TGTGCCAGCAGCTTAGTAGGAGTCTCCTACAATGAGCAGTTCTTC	CASSLVGVSYNEQFF
TRBD2	TRBV6-1	TRBJ2-7	-	TGTGCCAGCAGTGTACCCTCCTGGGGGGGAGTCGGGAACGAGCAGTACTTC	CASSVPSWGGVGNEQYF
TRBD2	TRBV11-3	TRBJ2-1	-	TGTGCCAGCAGCTTAGCTAGCGGGGCCTCGGGGGAGCAGTTCTTC	CASSLASGASGEQFF
TRBD1	TRBV7-2	TRBJ2-1	-	TGTGCCAGCAGCTTACCTACCCGGGGACAGGGGGCTCGGAATGAGCAGTTCTTC	CASSLPTRGQGARNEQFF
TRBD1	TRBV28	TRBJ2-7	once	TGTGCCAGCAGTTACAGGGAAAAATTCACCGGGACAGGGGGCATGCACGAGCAGTACTTC	CASSYREKFTGTGGMHEQYF
-	TRBV4-1	TRBJ1-2	few	TGCGCCAGCAGCCTTTTGGGGCTTGGGTATGGCTACACCTTC	CASSLLGLGYGYTF
TRBD1	TRBV9	TRBJ1-4	few	TGTGCCAGCAGCCCTAGGACAGGAAACGTCGTTGATGAAAAACTGTTTTTT	CASSPRTGNVVDEKLFF
-	TRBV18	TRBJ2-2	few	TGTGCCAGCTCACCCCTTCTTGACACCGGGGAGCTGTTTTTT	CASSPLLDTGELFF
TRBD1	TRBV6-5	TRBJ1-2	few	TGTGCCAGCAGCAGGGGGCTAGACTATGGCTACACCTTC	CASSRGLDYGYTF
TRBD1	TRBV5-1	TRBJ2-2	few	TGCGCCAGCAGCACGGGACAGGCGAACACCGGGGAGCTGTTTTTT	CASSTGQANTGELFF
-	TRBV2	TRBJ2-1	few	TGTGCCAGCAGTTCCCGACAGAATAGGGAAAATGAGCAGTTCTTC	CASSSRQNRENEQFF
-	TRBV4-1	TRBJ2-3	-	TGCGCCAGCAGCCAAGGGTCTAGGTCCGCAGATACGCAGTATTTT	CASSQGSRSADTQYF
TRBD1	TRBV18	TRBJ1-1	-	TGTGCCAGCTCAACGACAGGGATTGACACTGAAGCTTTCTTT	CASSTTGIDTEAFF
TRBD1	TRBV18	TRBJ2-7	-	TGTGCCAGCTCACCTTACAGGGACAGGGACTACGAGCAGTACTTC	CASSPYRDRDYEQYF
TRBD1	TRBV19	TRBJ2-7	once	TGTGCCAGTAGTATCGACAGGGGGGGCGAGCAGTACTTC	CASSIDRGGEQYF
TRBD1	TRBV3-1/TRBV3-2	TRBJ1-2	-	TGTGCCAGCAGCGATGACCTTAGGACAGGGAACGGCTACACCTTC	CASSDDLRTGNGYTF
-	TRBV7-2	TRBJ1-1	-	TGTGCCAGCAGCCCTCGGAGGGGGGGTTCGGCCACTGAAGCTTTCTTT	CASSPRRGGSATEAFF
-	TRBV12-3/TRBV12-4	TRBJ1-1	-	TGTGCCAGCAGTTTCCGGGGAAGCACTGAAGCTTTCTTT	CASSFRGSTEAFF
-	TRBV5-4	TRBJ2-3	few	TGTGCCAGCAGCTTGAGTCTGGCGTGGGAGCGCCCAGATACGCAGTATTTT	CASSLSLAWERPDTQYF
TRBD2	TRBV2	TRBJ2-7	-	TGTGCCAGCAGTGAGGACAAAACGTCGGGACTAGCGGGAGGTACGGCCTACGAGCAGTACTTC	CASSEDKTSGLAGGTAYEQYF
TRBD2	TRBV7-8	TRBJ2-2	-	TGTGCCAGCAGCTACGGGACTAGAGACACCGGGGAGCTGTTTTTT	CASSYGTRDTGELFF
TRBD1	TRBV6-2/TRBV6-3	TRBJ2-1	-	TGTGCCAGCAGTTACTCCAGGGGGCTTAAAGACAATGAGCAGTTCTTC	CASSYSRGLKDNEQFF
-	TRBV7-8	TRBJ2-3	-	TGTGCCAGCAGCGCCGACAGGAGACGCACAGATACGCAGTATTTT	CASSADRRRTDTQYF
TRBD2	TRBV7-2	TRBJ2-7	-	TGTGCCAGCAGCGCGGGACTAGCGATACCTCCCCACTACGAGCAGTACTTC	CASSAGLAIPPHYEQYF
-	TRBV5-1	TRBJ2-1	-	TGCGCCAGCAGCTTACCTGGGCAGGGGAGGGTCAATGAGCAGTTCTTC	CASSLPGQGRVNEQFF